This T cell receptor (beta chain) appears in the sequencing data of a study of blood T cell repertoires in COVID-19. Assay: immunoSEQ multiplex PCR; the TCRdb copy retains only in-frame clones and omits some. The sample yields about 350,000 clones, approximately 90% seen once. Germline assignment: CDR1 SGHVS and CDR2 FQNEAQ. The V and J ends lost 5 bases and 0 bases, in that order; junction bases with no gene match: 14. The CDR3 is 20 amino acids. The rearrangement uses TRBV7-8 and TRBJ2-1; 12 positions agree with TRBD1. The specimen was peripheral blood. The source of this sequence is a man aged 30-40 years with COVID-19, enrolled during active disease. CDR3 protein: CASSPLLGQGAPSSYNEQFF. DNA for the CDR3: TGTGCCAGCAGCCCTTTATTGGGACAGGGGGCCCCCAGCTCCTACAATGAGCAGTTCTTC.